Here is one T cell receptor (beta chain) with its context. The target antigen is unknown. The entry originates in a study of PD-1 blockade in classical Hodgkin lymphoma. Study information: Nivolumab was administered to patients intravenously at 3 mg/kg every 2 weeks. Whole-study findings and limits: Nothing has yet pinned down what causes the repertoire differences, possibly disease activity or prior therapy. Patients starting nivolumab under 1 year after ASCT were excluded.

After autologous stem cell transplantation all patients relapsed, and prior brentuximab vedotin exposure differed between cohorts. Trimming cost V 6 bases and J 1 base, with 3 bases left between them. Looked up from germline, CDR1 is MDHEN and CDR2 is SYDVKM. The CDR3 has 11 amino acids. Sequenced by immunoSEQ multiplex PCR; TCRdb stores in-frame clones only, minus some. Of approximately 24,000 clones listed, around 80% were seen once; the top ten hold roughly 10%. The chain uses TRBV28 and TRBJ1-2; D remains unclear. The receptor's source is a human donor with classical Hodgkin lymphoma. The sample here was peripheral blood mononuclear cells (PBMCs), taken before the second cycle of nivolumab. The CDR3 DNA reads TGTGCCAGCAGCTTTAACTATGGCTACACCTTC. Its translation: CASSFNYGYTF.